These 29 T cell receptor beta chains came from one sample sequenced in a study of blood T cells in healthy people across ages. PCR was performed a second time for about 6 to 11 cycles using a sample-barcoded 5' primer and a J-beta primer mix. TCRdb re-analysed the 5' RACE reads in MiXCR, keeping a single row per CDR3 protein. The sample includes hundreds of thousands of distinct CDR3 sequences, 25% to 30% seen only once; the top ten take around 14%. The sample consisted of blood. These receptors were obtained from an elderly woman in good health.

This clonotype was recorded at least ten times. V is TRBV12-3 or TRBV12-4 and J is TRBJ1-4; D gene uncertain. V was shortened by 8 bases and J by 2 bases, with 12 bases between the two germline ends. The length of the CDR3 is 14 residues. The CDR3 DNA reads TGTGCCAGCGGTCAGAGGGCGACTAATGAAAAACTGTTTTTT. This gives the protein CASGQRATNEKLFF.

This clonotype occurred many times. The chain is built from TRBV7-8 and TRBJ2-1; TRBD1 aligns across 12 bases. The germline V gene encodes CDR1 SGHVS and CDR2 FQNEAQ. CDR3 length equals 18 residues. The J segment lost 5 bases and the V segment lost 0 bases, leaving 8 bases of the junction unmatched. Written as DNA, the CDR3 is TGTGCCAGCAGCTTAGCGGGGACAGGGGGCCTCGCTGACAATGAGCAGTTCTTC. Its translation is CASSLAGTGGLADNEQFF.

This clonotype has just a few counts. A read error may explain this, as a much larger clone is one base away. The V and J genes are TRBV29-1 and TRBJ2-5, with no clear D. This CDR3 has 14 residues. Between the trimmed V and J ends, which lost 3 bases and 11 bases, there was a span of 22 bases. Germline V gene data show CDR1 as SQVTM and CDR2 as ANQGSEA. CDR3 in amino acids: CSVDFTTGYNEQYF. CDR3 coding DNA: TGCAGCGTTGACTTCACTACGGGCTACAATGAGCAGTACTTC.

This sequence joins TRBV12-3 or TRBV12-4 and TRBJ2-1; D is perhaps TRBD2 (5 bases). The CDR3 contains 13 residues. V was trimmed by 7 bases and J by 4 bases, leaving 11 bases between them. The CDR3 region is CASITTGYNEQFF. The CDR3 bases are TGTGCCAGCATTACCACGGGGTACAATGAGCAGTTCTTC.

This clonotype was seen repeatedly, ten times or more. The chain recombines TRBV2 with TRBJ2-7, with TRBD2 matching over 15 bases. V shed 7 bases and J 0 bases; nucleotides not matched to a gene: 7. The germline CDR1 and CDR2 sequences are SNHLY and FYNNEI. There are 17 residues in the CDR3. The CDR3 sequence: CASNGLAGGESSYEQYF. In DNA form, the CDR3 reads TGTGCCAGCAACGGACTAGCGGGGGGGGAGAGCTCCTACGAGCAGTACTTC.

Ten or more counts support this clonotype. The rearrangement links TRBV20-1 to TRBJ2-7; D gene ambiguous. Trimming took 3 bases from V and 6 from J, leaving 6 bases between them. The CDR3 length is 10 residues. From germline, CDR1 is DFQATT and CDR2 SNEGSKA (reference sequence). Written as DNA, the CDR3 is TGCAGTGCTAGGGTCCGCGAGCAGTACTTC. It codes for CSARVREQYF.

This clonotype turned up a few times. CDR3 coding DNA: TGCAGTGCTAGCAGTAACACCGGGGAGCTGTTTTTT. It specifies CSASSNTGELFF. The chain recombines TRBV20-1 with TRBJ2-2; no clear D. CDR3 length: 12 amino acids. CDR1 DFQATT and CDR2 SNEGSKA come from the germline V gene (reference sequence). Trimming left V 3 bases short and J 2 bases short, with 4 bases between.

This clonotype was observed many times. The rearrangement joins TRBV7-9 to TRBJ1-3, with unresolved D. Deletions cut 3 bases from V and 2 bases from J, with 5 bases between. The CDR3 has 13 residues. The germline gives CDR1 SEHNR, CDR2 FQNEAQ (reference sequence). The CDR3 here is CASSLTTGNTIYF. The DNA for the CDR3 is TGTGCCAGCAGCTTGACCACTGGAAACACCATATATTTT.

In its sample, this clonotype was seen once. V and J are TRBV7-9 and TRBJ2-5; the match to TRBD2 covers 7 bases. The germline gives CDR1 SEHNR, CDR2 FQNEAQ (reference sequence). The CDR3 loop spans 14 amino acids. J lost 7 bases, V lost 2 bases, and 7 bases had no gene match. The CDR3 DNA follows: TGTGCCAGCAGCTTAAGCCAGCGGGGAGGGACCCAGTACTTC. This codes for CASSLSQRGGTQYF.

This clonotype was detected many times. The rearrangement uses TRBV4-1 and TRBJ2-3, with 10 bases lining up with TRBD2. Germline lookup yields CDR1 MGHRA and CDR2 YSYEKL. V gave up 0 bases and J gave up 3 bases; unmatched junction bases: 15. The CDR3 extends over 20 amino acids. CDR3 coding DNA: TGCGCCAGCAGCCAAGATCCGCGGCGCAAAGCGGGGGGGCCAACAGATACGCAGTATTTT. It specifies CASSQDPRRKAGGPTDTQYF.

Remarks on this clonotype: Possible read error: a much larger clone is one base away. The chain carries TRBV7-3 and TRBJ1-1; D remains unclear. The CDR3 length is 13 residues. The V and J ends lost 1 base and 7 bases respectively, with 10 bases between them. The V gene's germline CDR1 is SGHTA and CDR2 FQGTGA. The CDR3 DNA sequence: TGTGCCAGCAGCTTAATGGTAGGCTGTGAAGCTTTCTTT. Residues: CASSLMVGCEAFF.

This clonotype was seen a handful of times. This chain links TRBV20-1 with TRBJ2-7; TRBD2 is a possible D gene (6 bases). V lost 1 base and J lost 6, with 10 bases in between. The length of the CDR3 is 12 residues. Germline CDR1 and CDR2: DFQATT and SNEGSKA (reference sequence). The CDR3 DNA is TGCAGTGCTAGAGGTCAGGGAGGCGAGCAGTACTTC. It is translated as CSARGQGGEQYF.

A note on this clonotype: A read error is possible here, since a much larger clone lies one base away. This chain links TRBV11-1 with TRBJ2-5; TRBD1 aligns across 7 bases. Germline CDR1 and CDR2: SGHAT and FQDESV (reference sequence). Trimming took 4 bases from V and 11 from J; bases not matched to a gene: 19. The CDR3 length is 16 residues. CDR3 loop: CASSWEMTGQGWEQYF. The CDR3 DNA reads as TGTGCCAGCAGCTGGGAGATGACAGGGCAGGGGTGGGAGCAGTACTTC.

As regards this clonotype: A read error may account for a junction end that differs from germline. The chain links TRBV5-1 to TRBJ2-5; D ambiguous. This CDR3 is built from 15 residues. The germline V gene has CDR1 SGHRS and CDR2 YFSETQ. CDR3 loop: CASSPGPSCQEAQYF. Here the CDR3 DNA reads TGCGCCAGCAGCCCCGGGCCTTCGTGCCAAGAGGCCCAGTACTTC. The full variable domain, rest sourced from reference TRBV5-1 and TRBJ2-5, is KAGVTQTPRYLIKTRGQQVTLSCSPISGHRSVSWYQQTPGQGLQFLFEYFSETQRNKGNFPGRFSGRQFSNSRSEMNVSTLELGDSALYLCASSPGPSCQEAQYFGPGTRLLVL.

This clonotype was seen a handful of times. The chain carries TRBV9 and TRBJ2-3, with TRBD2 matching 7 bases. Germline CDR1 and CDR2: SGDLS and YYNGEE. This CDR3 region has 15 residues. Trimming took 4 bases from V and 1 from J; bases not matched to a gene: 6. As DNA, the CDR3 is TGTGCCAGCAGCCGGGGGAGCGGGGGCACAGATACGCAGTATTTT. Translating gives CASSRGSGGTDTQYF.

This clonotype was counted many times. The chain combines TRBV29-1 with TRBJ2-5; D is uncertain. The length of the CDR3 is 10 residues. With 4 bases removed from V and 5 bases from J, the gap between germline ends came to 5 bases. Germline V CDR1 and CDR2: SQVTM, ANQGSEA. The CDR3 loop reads CSVAHETQYF. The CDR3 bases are TGCAGCGTTGCCCATGAGACCCAGTACTTC.

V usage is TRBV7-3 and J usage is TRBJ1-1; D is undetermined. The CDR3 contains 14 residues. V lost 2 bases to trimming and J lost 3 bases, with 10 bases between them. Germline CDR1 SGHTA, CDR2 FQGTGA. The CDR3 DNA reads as TGTGCCAGCAGCTTAGGCGCGGGATACACTGAAGCTTTCTTT. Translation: CASSLGAGYTEAFF.

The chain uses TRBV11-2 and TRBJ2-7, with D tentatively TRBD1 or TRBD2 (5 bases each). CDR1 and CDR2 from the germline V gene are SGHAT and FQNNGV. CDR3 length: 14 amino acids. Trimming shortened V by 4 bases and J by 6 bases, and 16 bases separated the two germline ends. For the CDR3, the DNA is TGTGCCAGCAGCTCCGCACGGGGCTTTGGCGAGCAGTACTTC. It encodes CASSSARGFGEQYF.

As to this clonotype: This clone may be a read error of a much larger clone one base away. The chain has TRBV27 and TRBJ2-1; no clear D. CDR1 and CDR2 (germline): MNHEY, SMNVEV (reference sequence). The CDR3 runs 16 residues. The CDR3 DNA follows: TGTGCCGGCAGTACCCAGGCAGTCAGCTCCTACAATGAGCAGTTCTTC. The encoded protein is CAGSTQAVSSYNEQFF.

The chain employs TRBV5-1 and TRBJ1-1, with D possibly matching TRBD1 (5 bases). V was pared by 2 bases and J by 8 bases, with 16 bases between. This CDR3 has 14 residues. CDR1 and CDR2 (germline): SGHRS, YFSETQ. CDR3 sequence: CASSLSGTDTEAFF. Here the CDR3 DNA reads TGCGCCAGCAGCTTATCCGGGACTGATACCGAAGCTTTCTTT.

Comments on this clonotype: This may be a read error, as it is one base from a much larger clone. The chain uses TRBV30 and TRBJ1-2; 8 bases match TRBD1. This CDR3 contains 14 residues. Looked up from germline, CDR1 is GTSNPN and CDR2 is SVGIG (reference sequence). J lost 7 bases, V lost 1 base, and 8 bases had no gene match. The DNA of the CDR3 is TGTGCCTGGAGTGGGGACAGGCAAGGGGGTGGCTACACCTTC. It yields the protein CAWSGDRQGGGYTF.

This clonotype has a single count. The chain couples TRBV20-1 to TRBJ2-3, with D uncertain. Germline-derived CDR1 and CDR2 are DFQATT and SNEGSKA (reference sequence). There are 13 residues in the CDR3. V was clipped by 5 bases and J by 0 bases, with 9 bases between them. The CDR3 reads CSAPTGSTDTQYF. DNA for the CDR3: TGCAGTGCTCCGACTGGCAGCACAGATACGCAGTATTTT.

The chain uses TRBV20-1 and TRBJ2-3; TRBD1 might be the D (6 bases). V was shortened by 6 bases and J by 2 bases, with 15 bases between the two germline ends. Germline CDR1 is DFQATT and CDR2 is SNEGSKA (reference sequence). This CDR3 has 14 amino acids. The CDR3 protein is CSAQPGHTTDTQYF. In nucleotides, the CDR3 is TGCAGTGCGCAACCGGGACACACCACAGATACGCAGTATTTT.

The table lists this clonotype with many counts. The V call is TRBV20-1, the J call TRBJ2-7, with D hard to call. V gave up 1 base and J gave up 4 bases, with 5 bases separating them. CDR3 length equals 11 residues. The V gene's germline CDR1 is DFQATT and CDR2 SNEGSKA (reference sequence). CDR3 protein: CSARGAYEQYF. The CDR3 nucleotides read TGCAGTGCTAGAGGGGCTTACGAGCAGTACTTC.

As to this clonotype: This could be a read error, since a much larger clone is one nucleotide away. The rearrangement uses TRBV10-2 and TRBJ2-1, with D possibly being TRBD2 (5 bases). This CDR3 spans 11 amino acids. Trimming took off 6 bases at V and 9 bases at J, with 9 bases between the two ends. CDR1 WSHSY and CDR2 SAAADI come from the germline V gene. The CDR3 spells CASRERVEQFF. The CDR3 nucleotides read TGCGCCAGCAGGGAGAGGGTTGAGCAGTTCTTC.

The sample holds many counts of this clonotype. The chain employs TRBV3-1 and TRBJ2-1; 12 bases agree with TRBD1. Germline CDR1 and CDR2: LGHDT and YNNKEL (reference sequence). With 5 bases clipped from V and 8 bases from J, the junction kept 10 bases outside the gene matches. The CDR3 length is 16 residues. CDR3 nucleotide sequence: TGTGCCAGCAGCTTAGAGGGGACAGGGGGCTTCGATGAGCAGTTCTTC. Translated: CASSLEGTGGFDEQFF.

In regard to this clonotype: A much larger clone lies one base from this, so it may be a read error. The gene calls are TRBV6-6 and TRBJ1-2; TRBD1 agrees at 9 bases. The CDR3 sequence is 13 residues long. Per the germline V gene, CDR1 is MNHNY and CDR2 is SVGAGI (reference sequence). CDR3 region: CASSYRTGVGCTF. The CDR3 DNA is TGTGCCAGCAGTTACCGGACAGGGGTAGGCTGCACCTTC.

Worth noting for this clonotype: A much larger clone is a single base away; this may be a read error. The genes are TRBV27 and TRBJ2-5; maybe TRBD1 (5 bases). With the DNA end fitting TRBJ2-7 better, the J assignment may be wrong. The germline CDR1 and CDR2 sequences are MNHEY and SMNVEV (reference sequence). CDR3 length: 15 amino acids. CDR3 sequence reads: CASSLSGRASYEQYF. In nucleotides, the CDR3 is TGTGCCAGCAGTTTATCTGGCAGGGCTTCCTACGAGCAGTACTTC.

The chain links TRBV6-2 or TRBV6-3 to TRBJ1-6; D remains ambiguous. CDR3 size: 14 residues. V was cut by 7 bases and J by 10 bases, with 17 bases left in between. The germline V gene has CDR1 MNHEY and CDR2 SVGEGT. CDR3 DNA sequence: TGTGCCAGCACCACACTCCTGCGCGGGTCACCCCTCCACTTT. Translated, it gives CASTTLLRGSPLHF.